Described below is a single T cell receptor beta chain sequence and its context. Per the original data handling: Amplification with reference gene primers provided the estimates of nucleated cell counts. TCRdb keeps only in-frame clones here, not all; method: immunoSEQ multiplex PCR. The D gene and trimming were derived from the DNA, and the V and J assignments and clone size from that table. The sample holds 300,000 or so clones, 80% to 90% seen once. CDR1 is MGHDK, CDR2 SYGVNS, per germline. V lost 3 bases and J 2 bases, leaving 10 bases between the germline ends. The CDR3 has 14 amino acids. These data belong to a study of blood T cell repertoires in COVID-19.

V is TRBV25-1 and J is TRBJ1-1; possibly TRBD1 for D (6 bases). The sequence derives from a woman in her thirties or forties with acute or convalescent COVID-19. The material sequenced was peripheral blood. The CDR3 is CASSDRTANTEAFF. CDR3 nucleotide sequence: TGTGCCAGCAGTGATCGGACAGCTAACACTGAAGCTTTCTTT.